This T cell receptor beta chain was sequenced during a study of blood T cell repertoires in COVID-19. Clones were read by immunoSEQ multiplex PCR, and TCRdb kept only the in-frame ones, dropping some. The sample includes 100,000 or so clones, around 73% of them seen just once. The V gene's germline CDR1 is LNHDA and CDR2 SQIVND (reference sequence). The ends were cut back, 7 bases at V and 0 bases at J, with 10 bases in the middle. The CDR3 has 14 residues. The receptor was derived from a man in his sixties with active or convalescent COVID-19. The chain carries TRBV19 and TRBJ1-3; D is uncertain. Source material: peripheral blood. CDR3 protein: CASTPLSSGNTIYF. The CDR3 coding sequence is TGTGCCAGTACCCCTCTTAGCTCTGGAAACACCATATATTTT. The full variable domain, in which reference TRBV19 and TRBJ1-3 provide the parts outside the CDR3, is DGGITQSPKYLFRKEGQNVTLSCEQNLNHDAMYWYRQDPGQGLRLIYYSQIVNDFQKGDIAEGYSVSREKKESFPLTVTSAQKNPTAFYLCASTPLSSGNTIYFGEGSWLTVV.